This record covers a single T cell receptor (beta chain). Its specific antigen is unknown. Base qualities are not at hand, and no much larger clone is one base apart. The immunoSEQ Assay, a bias-controlled multiplex PCR, was used to amplify TCRbeta CDR3 regions from genomic DNA. Turning to the authors' computational methods: The number of nucleated cells in each sample was estimated by amplification of reference gene primers within the assay. To quantify the absolute abundance of each unique TCRbeta CDR3 rearrangement, sequence reads were collapsed and filtered. Productive Simpson clonality was computed per sample as the square root of Simpson's diversity index over productive rearrangements. TCRdb carries this immuneACCESS record with in-frame sequences only. Its versions omit some clonotypes, under half of them owing to an unresolved V gene in the studies checked, with the rest unexplained. The D gene and trimming were derived from the DNA, and the V and J assignments and clone size from that table. The sample table shows 230,000 or so clones, and approximately 82% are seen once. The ten most abundant clones make up over 2% of the sample.

The source of the sample is a study of blood T cell repertoires in COVID-19 (dated by TCRdb to about 2020). About the investigation overall: The collaborator samples originated in the United States, Italy and Spain and spanned the acute and convalescent phases of COVID-19. The samples were drawn from the first 160 participants of the ongoing ImmuneRACE study and from over a thousand subjects provided by 6 global collaborators. The material from the prospective study consisted of cDNA or gDNA derived from T cells, B-cell-depleted T cells, or PBMCs. The repertoires were made available in a free public database intended to serve as a resource for research on the immune response to SARS-CoV-2. A de-identified subject ID, COVID-19 status, age in years and sex were almost always included in the sample metadata. Subjects who had been exposed to COVID-19, were actively infected with it, or had recovered from it provided the deeply sampled blood TCRbeta repertoires that made up the dataset. Where available, HLA class I and class II types were obtained from metadata supplied by the sample provider rather than from assay-based typing. Study-level results and caveats: The quantity of clinical and demographic metadata differed by source and by participant and was supplied without curation.

CDR3 length: 16 amino acids, cysteine to phenylalanine. Only the CDR3 DNA stays, 48 bases, in frame from base 1. After removal of 6 bases from V and 8 bases from J, the junction retains 15 bases not matched to a gene. According to the germline V gene, CDR1 reads SNHLY and CDR2 reads FYNNEI. Another Seattle source contributed samples from volunteer blood donors who had recovered from COVID-19. The collaborating institutions used their own protocols to collect whole blood in K2EDTA tubes. Collaborator samples were shipped for TCRbeta analysis as frozen whole blood, isolated PBMCs, or DNA extracted from either sample type.

The source of this sequence is a man between 35 and 55 years old who had recovered from COVID-19. The chain employs TRBV2 and TRBJ1-2; the junction holds 10 bases that match TRBD1. Input material: peripheral blood. The CDR3 reads as follows: CASSSLKAGTGEGYTF. The DNA reads TGTGCCAGCAGCTCACTGAAAGCCGGGACAGGGGAAGGCTACACCTTC.